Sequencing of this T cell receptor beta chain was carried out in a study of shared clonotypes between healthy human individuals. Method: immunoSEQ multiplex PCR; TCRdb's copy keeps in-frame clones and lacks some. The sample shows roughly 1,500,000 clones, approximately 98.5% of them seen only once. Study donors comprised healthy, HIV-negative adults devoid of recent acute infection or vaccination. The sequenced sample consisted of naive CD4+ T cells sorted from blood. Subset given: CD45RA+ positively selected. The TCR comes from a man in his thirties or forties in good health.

This chain's CDR3 is CASSLGPREQFF. The CDR3 bases are TGCGCCAGCAGCCTAGGCCCGCGTGAGCAGTTCTTC. The V gene is TRBV4-1, the J gene TRBJ2-1; D is uncertain. CDR1 is MGHRA, CDR2 YSYEKL, per germline. Trimming cost V 4 bases and J 9 bases, with 10 bases left between them. The CDR3 has 12 amino acids.